Following are 21 T cell receptor beta chains from one sample sequenced in a study of blood T cell repertoires in COVID-19 (dated by TCRdb to 2019 to 2021). Library generation was performed with the immunoSEQ multiplex PCR assay. TCRdb took this table from immuneACCESS and kept in-frame rearrangements with V and J called. Such tables lack part of the clones; where checked against another copy, unresolved V genes explain under half of the gap, and the rest is unexplained. The sample table contains hundreds of thousands of clones; only one count was recorded for 89% of them. 9.5% to 15% of the sample is taken by the ten largest. Sequencing input: peripheral blood. The receptors derive from a woman in her sixties or seventies with acute or convalescent COVID-19.

The chain is built from TRBV4-1 and TRBJ1-1; tentatively, D is TRBD1 (5 bases). This CDR3 is built from 16 residues. V dropped 0 bases and J dropped 0 bases, with 11 bases sitting between them. The germline CDR1 and CDR2 sequences are MGHRA and YSYEKL. In DNA, the CDR3 is TGCGCCAGCAGCCAAGATGGGTCCAGGGTGAACACTGAAGCTTTCTTT. Its protein product is CASSQDGSRVNTEAFF.

The chain is built from TRBV5-6 and TRBJ2-1, with TRBD2 matching 16 bases. The ends lost 4 bases at V and 9 bases at J; junction bases unmatched: 4. The CDR3 totals 15 residues. Germline V gene data show CDR1 as SGHDT and CDR2 as YYEEEE. The CDR3 sequence is CASSPGTSGRGEQFF. In DNA, the CDR3 is TGTGCCAGCAGCCCCGGGACTAGCGGGAGGGGTGAGCAGTTCTTC.

The chain carries TRBV10-3 and TRBJ1-1; D call uncertain. This CDR3 comprises 14 residues. The germline V and J ends were trimmed by 4 bases and 5 bases, with 14 bases remaining between them. Per germline, CDR1 ENHRY and CDR2 SYGVKD. As DNA, the CDR3 is TGTGCCATCAGTGTTCAGGAATCGAGAACTGAAGCTTTCTTT. Amino acids: CAISVQESRTEAFF.

V usage is TRBV7-9 and J usage is TRBJ1-1, with TRBD1 as a possible D gene (6 bases). Trimming stripped 6 bases from V and 6 bases from J, with 11 bases between. Per germline, CDR1 SEHNR and CDR2 FQNEAQ (reference sequence). The CDR3 loop spans 12 amino acids. The CDR3, as DNA: TGTGCCAGCAGAGCACAGGGATCTGAAGCTTTCTTT. Its protein product is CASRAQGSEAFF.

In this sample, this clone turned up a few times. The V and J genes are TRBV2 and TRBJ1-2; TRBD1 aligns across 11 bases. CDR3 length: 14 residues. Germline CDR1 SNHLY, CDR2 FYNNEI. The V and J ends lost 3 bases and 6 bases, in that order; junction bases with no gene match: 3. This CDR3 is CASSDRTGGDGYTF. DNA of the CDR3: TGTGCCAGCAGTGATCGGACAGGGGGCGATGGCTACACCTTC.

The gene calls are TRBV27 and TRBJ2-2; no clear D gene. The V gene lost 6 bases and the J gene lost 5 bases, with 7 bases spanning the gap. This CDR3 is built from 12 residues. The germline V gene has CDR1 MNHEY and CDR2 SMNVEV (reference sequence). CDR3 DNA sequence: TGTGCCAGCAGACAGCCTACCGGGGAGCTGTTTTTT. Translation: CASRQPTGELFF.

The sample holds one count of this clone. The chain couples TRBV5-1 to TRBJ2-3; D is possibly TRBD2 (6 bases). Trimming removed 6 bases at V and 2 bases at J, with 16 bases between. The CDR3 runs to 15 residues. The germline V gene has CDR1 SGHRS and CDR2 YFSETQ. The DNA for the CDR3 is TGCGCCAGCAAGACTAGTCCCCTCTTCACAGATACGCAGTATTTT. Translated: CASKTSPLFTDTQYF.

The chain joins TRBV28 to TRBJ1-2; a weak D match, TRBD1 (6 bases). The V and J ends lost 2 bases and 7 bases respectively, with 11 bases between them. CDR1 and CDR2 from the germline V gene are MDHEN and SYDVKM. This CDR3 spans 13 amino acids. CDR3 sequence reads: CASSLEGVSGYTF. The CDR3, as DNA: TGTGCCAGCAGTTTAGAGGGGGTCTCTGGCTACACCTTC.

The CDR3 loop reads CSVGSYRGGYEQYF. In DNA form, the CDR3 reads TGCAGCGTTGGATCGTACAGGGGCGGATACGAGCAGTACTTC. J is TRBJ2-7 and V is TRBV29-1; TRBD1 matches 7 bases. CDR1 is SQVTM and CDR2 is ANQGSEA in the germline V gene. The CDR3 has 14 residues. The V gene end was trimmed by 4 bases and the J gene end by 4 bases; junction bases not matched to a gene: 10.

Only a few counts were recorded for this clone. This sequence joins TRBV6-5 and TRBJ2-2; 12 nucleotides match TRBD2. The V segment lost 3 bases and the J segment 6 bases; nucleotides outside the gene matches: 5. Germline lookup yields CDR1 MNHEY and CDR2 SVGAGI. This CDR3 is 16 amino acids long. CDR3 in DNA: TGTGCCAGCAGTTATCTGACTAGCGGGAGACCCGGGGAGCTGTTTTTT. As protein: CASSYLTSGRPGELFF.

The chain employs TRBV2 and TRBJ2-7, with a possible D match to TRBD1 (6 bases). The CDR3 length is 15 residues. The V end lost 6 bases, the J end lost 2 bases, and 17 bases lay between the germline ends. Germline V gene lookup returns CDR1 SNHLY and CDR2 FYNNEI. The CDR3 sequence: CASSFGQLRTYEQYF. CDR3 DNA: TGTGCCAGCAGCTTCGGACAGCTTCGAACCTACGAGCAGTACTTC. Variable domain in full (rest from reference TRBV2 and TRBJ2-7): EPEVTQTPSHQVTQMGQEVILRCVPISNHLYFYWYRQILGQKVEFLVSFYNNEISEKSEIFDDQFSVERPDGSNFTLKIRSTKLEDSAMYFCASSFGQLRTYEQYFGPGTRLTVT.

J is TRBJ2-1 and V is TRBV7-2; the match to TRBD2 covers 11 bases. V lost 4 bases to trimming and J lost 9 bases; unmatched junction nucleotides: 8. Germline CDR1 reads SGHTA; CDR2 reads FQGNSA. This CDR3 has 15 amino acids. CDR3 sequence (DNA): TGTGCCAGCAGCTCACTGACTAGCGGGAAAGGTGAGCAGTTCTTC. Translated: CASSSLTSGKGEQFF.

This clone has more than one count but fewer than ten. Additional DNA sequences in this sample encode the identical CDR3. The chain carries TRBV7-9 and TRBJ2-7, with D perhaps TRBD2 (5 bases). V lost 0 bases to trimming and J lost 2 bases, with 8 bases between them. This CDR3 has 14 amino acids. CDR1 is SEHNR and CDR2 is FQNEAQ in the germline V gene (reference sequence). CDR3 sequence: CASSLAAGAYEQYF. The CDR3, as DNA: TGTGCCAGCAGCTTAGCGGCGGGTGCCTACGAGCAGTACTTC.

V usage is TRBV7-8 and J usage is TRBJ2-7, with no clear D. V shed 6 bases and J shed 6 bases, with 15 bases lying between them. CDR3 length: 13 amino acids. The germline V gene encodes CDR1 SGHVS and CDR2 FQNEAQ. The CDR3 here is CASSETLESEQYF. The CDR3 coding sequence is TGTGCCAGCAGTGAGACCCTAGAATCCGAGCAGTACTTC.

The rearrangement links TRBV7-2 to TRBJ1-3, with TRBD1 matching over 7 bases. Germline V CDR1 and CDR2: SGHTA, FQGNSA. CDR3 size: 14 residues. Trimming removed 7 bases from V and 3 bases from J; junction bases left unmatched: 6. DNA for the CDR3: TGTGCCAGCAACCGGGACAGTTATGGAAACACCATATATTTT. It codes for CASNRDSYGNTIYF.

The V gene is TRBV3-1 (or the pseudogene TRBV3-2), the J gene TRBJ1-2; no firm D call. Germline V gene data show CDR1 as LGHDT and CDR2 as YNNKEL (reference sequence). With 0 bases removed from V and 3 bases from J, the gap between germline ends came to 5 bases. There are 13 residues in the CDR3. CDR3 amino acids: CASSQETDYGYTF. CDR3 sequence (DNA): TGTGCCAGCAGCCAAGAAACAGACTATGGCTACACCTTC.

The J gene is TRBJ2-5, the V gene TRBV5-4; 7 bases line up with TRBD2. The end of the DNA is better explained by TRBJ2-7, so the J call may be wrong. Germline assignment: CDR1 SGHNT and CDR2 YYREEE (reference sequence). The CDR3 is 12 amino acids. The CDR3 here is CASSTTSNEQYF. CDR3 in DNA: TGTGCCAGCAGCACGACTAGCAACGAGCAGTACTTC.

V usage is TRBV19 and J usage is TRBJ2-1, with no clear D. Germline V CDR1 and CDR2: LNHDA, SQIVND (reference sequence). V lost 3 bases and J lost 7, with 10 bases in between. The CDR3 totals 13 residues. The CDR3 bases are TGTGCCAGTAGTATCATGAGTGCTAATGAGCAGTTCTTC. Translated: CASSIMSANEQFF. The full variable domain, with the rest looked up from reference TRBV19 and TRBJ2-1, is DGGITQSPKYLFRKEGQNVTLSCEQNLNHDAMYWYRQDPGQGLRLIYYSQIVNDFQKGDIAEGYSVSREKKESFPLTVTSAQKNPTAFYLCASSIMSANEQFFGPGTRLTVL.

CDR3 protein: CASSYDRVGGYTF. The CDR3 region has the DNA TGTGCCAGCAGTTACGACAGGGTTGGAGGCTACACCTTC. The V call is TRBV6-2 or TRBV6-3, the J call TRBJ1-2; 7 bases fit TRBD1. Germline values: CDR1 MNHEY, CDR2 SVGEGT. The CDR3 contains 13 residues. Trimming cost V 2 bases and J 8 bases; bases outside gene matches: 5.

The chain joins TRBV7-2 to TRBJ1-2; D unclear. Trimming pared 4 bases from V and 4 bases from J, leaving 13 bases between. The CDR3 has 14 amino acids. Germline values: CDR1 SGHTA, CDR2 FQGNSA. The chain's CDR3 is CASSSNPASYGYTF. The CDR3 nucleotides read TGTGCCAGCAGCTCCAACCCGGCTAGCTATGGCTACACCTTC.

This chain uses TRBV2 with TRBJ1-2; D not certain. With 3 bases removed from V and 3 bases from J, the gap between germline ends came to 8 bases. Germline V gene sequence: CDR1 SNHLY, CDR2 FYNNEI. CDR3 length: 13 residues. The CDR3 DNA follows: TGTGCCAGCAGTGACCAGAAAGACTATGGCTACACCTTC. As protein: CASSDQKDYGYTF.